This T cell receptor (beta chain) was identified during a study of T cells after yellow fever vaccination. Findings and caveats of the study: Of the clonotypes, a small share occurred in both CD4 and CD8 compartments. When the response was secondary, it was weaker but reached its peak faster, day 5 versus 15. At around 96% for CD4 and just over 85% for CD8, most primary-vaccination clones showed up again after the booster.

UMIs and a universal primer site were added when TCR cDNA was made by 5'RACE template switching. TCRdb analysed the 5' RACE reads with MiXCR anew, one entry per CDR3 protein. The table has around 350,000 distinct CDR3 sequences, roughly 11% seen once. Ten or more counts support this clonotype. The antigen remains unidentified. Material: PBMCs, obtained on the day of the first yellow fever vaccination. The TCR sequence derives from a man between 18 and 29 years old who received the YFV17D yellow fever vaccine.

DNA of the CDR3: TGCAGCGCGCGGGGACTCTACAATGAGCAGTTCTTC. This gives the protein CSARGLYNEQFF. This sequence joins TRBV29-1 and TRBJ2-1; tentative D call: TRBD2 (6 bases). This CDR3 comprises 12 residues. The germline V gene encodes CDR1 SQVTM and CDR2 ANQGSEA. V was clipped by 7 bases and J by 3 bases, with 10 bases between them.